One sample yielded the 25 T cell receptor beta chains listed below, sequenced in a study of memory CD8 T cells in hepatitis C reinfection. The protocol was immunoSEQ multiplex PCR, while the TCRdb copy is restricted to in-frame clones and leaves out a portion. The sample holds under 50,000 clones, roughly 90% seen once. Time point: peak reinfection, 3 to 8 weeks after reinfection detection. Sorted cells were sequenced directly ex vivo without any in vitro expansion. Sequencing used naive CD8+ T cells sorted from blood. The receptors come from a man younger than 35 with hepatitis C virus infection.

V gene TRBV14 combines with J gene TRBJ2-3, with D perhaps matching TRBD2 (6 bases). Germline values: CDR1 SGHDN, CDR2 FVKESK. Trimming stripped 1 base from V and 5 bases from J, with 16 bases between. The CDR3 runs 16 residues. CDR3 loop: CASSQGDSMGIDTQYF. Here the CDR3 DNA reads TGTGCCAGCAGCCAAGGGGACTCGATGGGGATAGATACGCAGTATTTT. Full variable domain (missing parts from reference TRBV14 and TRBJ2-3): EAGVTQFPSHSVIEKGQTVTLRCDPISGHDNLYWYRRVMGKEIKFLLHFVKESKQDESGMPNNRFLAERTGGTYSTLKVQPAELEDSGVYFCASSQGDSMGIDTQYFGPGTRLTVL.

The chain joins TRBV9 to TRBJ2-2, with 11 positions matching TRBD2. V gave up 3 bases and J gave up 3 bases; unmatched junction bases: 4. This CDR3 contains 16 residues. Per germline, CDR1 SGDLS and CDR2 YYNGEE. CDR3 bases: TGTGCCAGCAGCGCCCTAGCGGGAGGTTACACCGGGGAGCTGTTTTTT. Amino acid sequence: CASSALAGGYTGELFF.

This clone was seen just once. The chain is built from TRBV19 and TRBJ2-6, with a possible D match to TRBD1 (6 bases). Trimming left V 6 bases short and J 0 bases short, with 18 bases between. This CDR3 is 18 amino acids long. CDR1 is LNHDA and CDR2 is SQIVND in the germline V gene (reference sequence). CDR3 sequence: CASSRGSPLLSGANVLTF. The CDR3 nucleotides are TGTGCCAGTAGCAGGGGTTCGCCTCTCCTCTCTGGGGCCAACGTCCTGACTTTC.

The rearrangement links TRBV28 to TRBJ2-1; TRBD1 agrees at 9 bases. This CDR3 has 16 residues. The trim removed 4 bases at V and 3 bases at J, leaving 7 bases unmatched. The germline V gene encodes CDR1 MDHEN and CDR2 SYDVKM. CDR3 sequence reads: CASSSWDRDYYNEQFF. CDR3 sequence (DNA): TGTGCCAGCAGTTCCTGGGACAGGGATTACTACAATGAGCAGTTCTTC.

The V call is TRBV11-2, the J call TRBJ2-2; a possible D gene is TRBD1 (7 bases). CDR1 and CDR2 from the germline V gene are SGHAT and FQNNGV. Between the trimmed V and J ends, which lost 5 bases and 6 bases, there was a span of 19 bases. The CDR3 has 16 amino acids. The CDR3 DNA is TGTGCCAGCAGCAACAAACAGGGGACTTCTCCCGGGGAGCTGTTTTTT. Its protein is CASSNKQGTSPGELFF.

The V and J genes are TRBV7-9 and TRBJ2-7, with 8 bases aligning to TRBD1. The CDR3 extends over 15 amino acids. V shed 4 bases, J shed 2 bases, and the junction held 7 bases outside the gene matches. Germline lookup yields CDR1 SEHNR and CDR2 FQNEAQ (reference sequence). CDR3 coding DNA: TGTGCCAGCAGCTCCGAGACAGGGGCCCCCTACGAGCAGTACTTC. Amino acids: CASSSETGAPYEQYF.

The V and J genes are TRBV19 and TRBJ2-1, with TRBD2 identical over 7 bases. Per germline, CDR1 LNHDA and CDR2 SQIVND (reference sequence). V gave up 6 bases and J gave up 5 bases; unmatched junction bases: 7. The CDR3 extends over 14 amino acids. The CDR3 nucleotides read TGTGCCAGTAGCTTGGGAGGGCCCCACAATGAGCAGTTCTTC. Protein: CASSLGGPHNEQFF.

CDR3 DNA sequence: TGCAGTGCTAGGGGACAGGCGGAGCAGTTCTTC. Amino acid sequence: CSARGQAEQFF. This chain joins TRBV20-1 and TRBJ2-1; 8 nucleotides align to TRBD1. Losses at the gene ends were 3 bases for V and 10 bases for J; bases not matched to a gene: 2. The CDR3 has 11 residues. The germline gives CDR1 DFQATT, CDR2 SNEGSKA (reference sequence).

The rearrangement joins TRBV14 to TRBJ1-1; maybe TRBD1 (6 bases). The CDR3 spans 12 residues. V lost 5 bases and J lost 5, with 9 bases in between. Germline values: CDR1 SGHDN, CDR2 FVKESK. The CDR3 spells CASSFRGTEAFF. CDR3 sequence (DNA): TGTGCCAGCAGCTTCAGGGGTACTGAAGCTTTCTTT. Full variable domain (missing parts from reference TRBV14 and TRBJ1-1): EAGVTQFPSHSVIEKGQTVTLRCDPISGHDNLYWYRRVMGKEIKFLLHFVKESKQDESGMPNNRFLAERTGGTYSTLKVQPAELEDSGVYFCASSFRGTEAFFGQGTRLTVV.

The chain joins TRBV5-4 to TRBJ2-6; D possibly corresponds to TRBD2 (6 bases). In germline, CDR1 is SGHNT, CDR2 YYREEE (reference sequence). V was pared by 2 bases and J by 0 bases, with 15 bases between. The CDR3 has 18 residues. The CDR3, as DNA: TGTGCCAGCAGCTTTAAGGGGACTCCCTCCTCTGGGGCCAACGTCCTGACTTTC. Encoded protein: CASSFKGTPSSGANVLTF.

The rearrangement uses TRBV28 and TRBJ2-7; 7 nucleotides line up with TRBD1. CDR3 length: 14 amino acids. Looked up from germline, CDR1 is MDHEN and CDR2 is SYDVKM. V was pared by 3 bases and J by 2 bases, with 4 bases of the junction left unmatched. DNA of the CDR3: TGTGCCAGCAGTTTTTACAGGGGCGCCTACGAGCAGTACTTC. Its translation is CASSFYRGAYEQYF.

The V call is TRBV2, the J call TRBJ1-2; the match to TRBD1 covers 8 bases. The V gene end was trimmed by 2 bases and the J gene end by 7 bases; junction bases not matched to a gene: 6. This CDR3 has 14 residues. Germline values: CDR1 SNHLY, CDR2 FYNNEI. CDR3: CASSEIRGRGGYTF. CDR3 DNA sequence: TGTGCCAGCAGTGAAATCAGGGGGCGCGGTGGCTACACCTTC.

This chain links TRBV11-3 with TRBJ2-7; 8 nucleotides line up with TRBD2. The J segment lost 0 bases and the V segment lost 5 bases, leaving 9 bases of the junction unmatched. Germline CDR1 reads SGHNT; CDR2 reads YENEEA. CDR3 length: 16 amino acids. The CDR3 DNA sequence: TGTGCCAGCAGCCGAGAAGCGGGAGAGCTCTCCTACGAGCAGTACTTC. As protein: CASSREAGELSYEQYF.

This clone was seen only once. The DNA for the CDR3 is TGTGCCAGCAGTGCGGGACTAGCGGTTAGCACAGATACGCAGTATTTT. Amino acid sequence: CASSAGLAVSTDTQYF. The chain couples TRBV6-1 to TRBJ2-3, with 11 bases that match TRBD2. The junction had 3 bases not matched to a gene; V was cut back by 4 bases and J by 0 bases. The CDR3 runs to 16 residues. CDR1 is MNHNS and CDR2 is SASEGT in the germline V gene.

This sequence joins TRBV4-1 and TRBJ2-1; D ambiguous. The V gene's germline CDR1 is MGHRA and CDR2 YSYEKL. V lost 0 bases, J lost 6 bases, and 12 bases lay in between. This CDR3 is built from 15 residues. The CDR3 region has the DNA TGCGCCAGCAGCCAAGATATAGGCAGGTCCAATGAGCAGTTCTTC. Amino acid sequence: CASSQDIGRSNEQFF.

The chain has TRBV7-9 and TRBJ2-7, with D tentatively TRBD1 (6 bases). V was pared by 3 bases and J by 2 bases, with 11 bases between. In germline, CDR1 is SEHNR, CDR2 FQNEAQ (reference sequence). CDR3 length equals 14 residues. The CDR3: CASSLGGGAYEQYV. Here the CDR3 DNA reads TGTGCCAGCAGCTTGGGTGGGGGCGCCTACGAGCAGTACGTC.

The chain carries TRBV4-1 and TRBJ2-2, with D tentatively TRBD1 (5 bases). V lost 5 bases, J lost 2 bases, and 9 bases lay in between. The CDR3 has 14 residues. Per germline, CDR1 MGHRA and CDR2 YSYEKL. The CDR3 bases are TGCGCCAGCAGCTACCAGGGAAACACCGGGGAGCTGTTTTTT. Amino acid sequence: CASSYQGNTGELFF.

The CDR3 DNA follows: TGTGCCAGCAGTGAAGCTAGCGGGGGGCCCACAGATACGCAGTATTTT. As protein: CASSEASGGPTDTQYF. V usage is TRBV6-4 and J usage is TRBJ2-3; 11 bases align to TRBD2. V trimming: 3 bases; J trimming: 2 bases; junction bases outside the gene matches: 4. The CDR3 sequence is 16 residues long. CDR1 MRHNA and CDR2 SNTAGT come from the germline V gene.

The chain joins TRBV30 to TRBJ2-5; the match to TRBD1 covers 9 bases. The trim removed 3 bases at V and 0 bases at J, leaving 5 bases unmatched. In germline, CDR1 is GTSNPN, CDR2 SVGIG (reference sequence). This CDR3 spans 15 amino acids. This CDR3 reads CAWRPGQGNQETQYF. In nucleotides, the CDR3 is TGTGCCTGGAGACCGGGACAGGGAAACCAAGAGACCCAGTACTTC.

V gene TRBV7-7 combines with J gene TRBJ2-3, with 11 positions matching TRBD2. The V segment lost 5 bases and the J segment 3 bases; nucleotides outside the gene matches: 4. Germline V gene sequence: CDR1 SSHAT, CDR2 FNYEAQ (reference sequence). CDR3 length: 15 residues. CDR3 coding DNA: TGTGCCAGCAGCCAACTAGCGGGGGATACAGATACGCAGTATTTT. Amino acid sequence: CASSQLAGDTDTQYF.

CDR3 protein: CASSLSGLTRGGYNQPQHF. In DNA form, the CDR3 reads TGTGCCAGCAGTTTATCAGGATTGACGAGGGGGGGGTACAATCAGCCCCAGCATTTT. V and J are TRBV27 and TRBJ1-5, with D possibly matching TRBD1 (6 bases). V shed 0 bases and J shed 3 bases, with 21 bases lying between them. From germline, CDR1 is MNHEY and CDR2 SMNVEV (reference sequence). The CDR3 consists of 19 residues.

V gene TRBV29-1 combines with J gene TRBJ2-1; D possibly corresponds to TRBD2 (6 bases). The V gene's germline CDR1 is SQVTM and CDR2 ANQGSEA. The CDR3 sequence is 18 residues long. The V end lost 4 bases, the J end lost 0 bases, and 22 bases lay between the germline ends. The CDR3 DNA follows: TGCAGCGTTGTATCCCCCCCAGGTAGCGGTAGCTCCTACAATGAGCAGTTCTTC. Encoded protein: CSVVSPPGSGSSYNEQFF.

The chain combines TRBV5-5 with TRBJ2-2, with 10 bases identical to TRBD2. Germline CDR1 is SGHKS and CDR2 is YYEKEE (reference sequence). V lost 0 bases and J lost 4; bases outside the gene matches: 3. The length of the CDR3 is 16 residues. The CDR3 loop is CASSLGLAGTTGELFF. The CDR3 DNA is TGTGCCAGCAGCTTGGGACTAGCGGGTACCACCGGGGAGCTGTTTTTT.

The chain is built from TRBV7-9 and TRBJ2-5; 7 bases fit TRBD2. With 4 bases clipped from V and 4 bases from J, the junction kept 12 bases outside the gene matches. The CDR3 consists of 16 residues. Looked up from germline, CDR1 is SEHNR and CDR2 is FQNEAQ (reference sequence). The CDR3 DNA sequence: TGTGCCAGCAGCTCCAACTCGCGGGAGAGGCGAGAGACCCAGTACTTC. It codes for CASSSNSRERRETQYF.

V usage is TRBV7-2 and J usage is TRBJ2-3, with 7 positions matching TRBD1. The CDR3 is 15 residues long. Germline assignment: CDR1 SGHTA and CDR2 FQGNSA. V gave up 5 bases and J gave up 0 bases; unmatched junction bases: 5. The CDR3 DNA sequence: TGTGCCAGCAGCATCGGGACAGCTAGCACAGATACGCAGTATTTT. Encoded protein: CASSIGTASTDTQYF.